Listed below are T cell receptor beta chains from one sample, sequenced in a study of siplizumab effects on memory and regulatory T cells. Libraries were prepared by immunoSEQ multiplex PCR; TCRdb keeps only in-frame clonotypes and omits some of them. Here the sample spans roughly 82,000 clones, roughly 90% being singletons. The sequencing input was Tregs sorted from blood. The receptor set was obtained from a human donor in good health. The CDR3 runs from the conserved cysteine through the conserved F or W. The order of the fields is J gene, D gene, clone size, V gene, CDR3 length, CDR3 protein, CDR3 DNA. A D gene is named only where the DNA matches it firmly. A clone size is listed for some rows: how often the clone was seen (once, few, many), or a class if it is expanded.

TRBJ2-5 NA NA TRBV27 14 CASSWATDQETQYF TGTGCCAGCAGTTGGGCTACTGATCAAGAGACCCAGTACTTC
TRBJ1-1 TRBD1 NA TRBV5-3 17 CARSLGRTGSMNTEAFF TGTGCCAGAAGCTTGGGACGGACAGGGTCCATGAACACTGAAGCTTTCTTT
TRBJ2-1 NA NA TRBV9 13 CASSETPYNEQFF TGTGCCAGCAGCGAGACACCCTACAATGAGCAGTTCTTC
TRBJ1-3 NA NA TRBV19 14 CASSSLSSGNTIYF TGTGCCAGTAGTTCTCTAAGCTCTGGAAACACCATATATTTT
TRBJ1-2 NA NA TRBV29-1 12 CSVDAGSYGYTF TGCAGCGTTGATGCAGGGTCCTATGGCTACACCTTC
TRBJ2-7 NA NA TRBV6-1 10 CASGWHEQYF TGTGCCAGCGGGTGGCACGAGCAGTACTTC
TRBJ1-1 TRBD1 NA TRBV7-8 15 CASSQWDRGRTEAFF TGTGCCAGCAGCCAGTGGGACAGGGGACGGACTGAAGCTTTCTTT
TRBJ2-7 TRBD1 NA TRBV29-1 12 CSVDRGGYEQYF TGCAGCGTCGACAGGGGTGGCTACGAGCAGTACTTC
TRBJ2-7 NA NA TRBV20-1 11 CSVTRGYEQYF TGCAGTGTCACCAGGGGATACGAGCAGTACTTC
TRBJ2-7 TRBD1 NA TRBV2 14 CASTHRDRASEQYF TGTGCCAGCACTCACCGGGACAGGGCCTCCGAGCAGTACTTC
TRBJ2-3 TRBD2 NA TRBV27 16 CASSRTSRAGADTQYF TGTGCCAGCAGTAGGACTAGCCGGGCGGGGGCAGATACGCAGTATTTT
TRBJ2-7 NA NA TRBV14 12 CASSQRLQEQYF TGTGCCAGCAGCCAAAGGCTACAGGAGCAGTACTTC
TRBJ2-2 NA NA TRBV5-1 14 CASSLGANTGELFF TGCGCCAGCAGCTTGGGGGCGAACACCGGGGAGCTGTTTTTT
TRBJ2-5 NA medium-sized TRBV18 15 CASSPNRGGEETQYF TGTGCCAGCTCACCAAATAGGGGGGGCGAAGAGACCCAGTACTTC
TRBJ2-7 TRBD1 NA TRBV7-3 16 CASSLGPLGGPYEQYF TGTGCCAGCAGCTTGGGGCCGTTAGGGGGCCCCTACGAGCAGTACTTC
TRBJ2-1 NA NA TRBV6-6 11 CASSGDLWQFF TGTGCCAGCAGTGGGGACCTTTGGCAGTTCTTC
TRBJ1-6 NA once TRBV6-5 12 CASSDTQTPLHF TGTGCCAGCAGTGATACCCAGACACCCCTCCACTTT
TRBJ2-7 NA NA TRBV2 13 CASEPVQGDEQYF TGTGCCAGCGAACCGGTTCAGGGCGACGAGCAGTACTTC
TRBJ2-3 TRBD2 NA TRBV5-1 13 CASSSGAGDTQYF TGCGCCAGCAGTAGCGGGGCGGGAGATACGCAGTATTTT
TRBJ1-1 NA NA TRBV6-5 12 CASSSPRIEAFF TGTGCCAGCAGTTCCCCACGGATTGAAGCTTTCTTT
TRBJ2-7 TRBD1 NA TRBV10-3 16 CAIHSRDREKGNEQYF TGTGCCATTCATTCCCGGGACAGGGAGAAGGGAAACGAGCAGTACTTC
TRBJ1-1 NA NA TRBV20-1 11 CSALKNTEAFF TGCAGTGCTCTTAAGAACACTGAAGCTTTCTTT
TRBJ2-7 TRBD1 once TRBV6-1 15 CASKPGQGAVYEQYF TGTGCCAGCAAACCGGGACAGGGTGCCGTCTACGAGCAGTACTTC
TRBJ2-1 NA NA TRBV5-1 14 CASSPGSAGYEQFF TGCGCCAGCAGCCCCGGGTCCGCCGGGTATGAGCAGTTCTTC
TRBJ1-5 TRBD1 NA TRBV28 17 CASSSIPPGQSNQPQHF TGTGCCAGCAGTTCAATACCTCCGGGACAGAGCAATCAGCCCCAGCATTTT
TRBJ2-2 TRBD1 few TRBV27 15 CASRTTGGNTGELFF TGTGCCAGCAGAACTACAGGGGGAAACACCGGGGAGCTGTTTTTT
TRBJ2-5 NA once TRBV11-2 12 CASSLGRETQYF TGTGCCAGCAGCTTAGGAAGGGAGACCCAGTACTTC
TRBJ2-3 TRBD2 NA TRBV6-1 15 CASSAEGLATATQYF TGTGCCAGCAGTGCGGAGGGACTAGCGACAGCTACGCAGTATTTT
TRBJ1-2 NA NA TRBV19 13 CASSINGASGYTF TGTGCCAGTAGTATAAATGGGGCATCTGGCTACACCTTC
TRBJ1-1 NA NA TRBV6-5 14 CASRRTFVGTEAFF TGTGCCAGCAGACGCACATTTGTGGGCACTGAAGCTTTCTTT
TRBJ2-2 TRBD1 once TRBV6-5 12 CASRRGPGELFF TGTGCCAGCAGGAGGGGGCCCGGGGAGCTGTTTTTT
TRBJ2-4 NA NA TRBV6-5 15 CASSYQGRAKNIQYF TGTGCCAGCAGTTACCAGGGCAGGGCCAAAAACATTCAGTACTTC
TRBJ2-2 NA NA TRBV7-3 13 CASSPRAAGELFF TGTGCCAGCAGCCCACGGGCCGCCGGGGAGCTGTTTTTT
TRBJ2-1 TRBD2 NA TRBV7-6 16 CASSFLGLAGGNEQFF TGTGCCAGCAGCTTTTTAGGACTAGCGGGGGGAAATGAGCAGTTCTTC
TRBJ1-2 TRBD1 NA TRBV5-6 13 CASRRDRNYGYTF TGTGCCAGCAGAAGGGACAGAAACTATGGCTACACCTTC
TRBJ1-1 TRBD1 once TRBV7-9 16 CASSLRRGTGYTEAFF TGTGCCAGCAGCCTAAGGAGGGGGACAGGGTACACTGAAGCTTTCTTT
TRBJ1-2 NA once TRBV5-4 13 CASTLDANYGYTF TGTGCCAGCACCTTGGACGCAAACTATGGCTACACCTTC
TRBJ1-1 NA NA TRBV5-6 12 CASSVDGTEAFF TGTGCCAGCAGCGTTGACGGCACTGAAGCTTTCTTT
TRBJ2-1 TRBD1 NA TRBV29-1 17 CSVGEPRPGTGVHEQFF TGCAGCGTTGGAGAACCTCGACCCGGGACAGGGGTACATGAGCAGTTCTTC
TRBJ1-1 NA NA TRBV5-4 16 CASSLGRGWLNTEAFF TGTGCCAGCAGCTTGGGGCGGGGATGGCTGAACACTGAAGCTTTCTTT
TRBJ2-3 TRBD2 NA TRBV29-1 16 CSVQPGLGGARDTQYF TGCAGCGTGCAACCCGGGCTCGGGGGGGCGAGAGATACGCAGTATTTT
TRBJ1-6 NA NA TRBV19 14 CASRRWVGDSPLHF TGTGCCAGTAGAAGATGGGTCGGGGATTCACCCCTCCACTTT
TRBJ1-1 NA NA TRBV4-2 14 CASSRETANTEAFF TGTGCCAGCAGCCGGGAGACAGCGAACACTGAAGCTTTCTTT
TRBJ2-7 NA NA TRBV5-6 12 CASSLAEYEQYF TGTGCCAGCAGCTTGGCCGAGTACGAGCAGTACTTC
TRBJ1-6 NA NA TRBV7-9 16 CASSHLGGIDNSPLHF TGTGCCAGCAGCCACCTGGGGGGGATCGATAATTCACCCCTCCACTTT
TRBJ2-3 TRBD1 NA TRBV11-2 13 CASSYARIGQAYF TGTGCCAGCAGCTACGCAAGAATCGGACAGGCCTATTTT
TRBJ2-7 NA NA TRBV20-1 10 CSAPAGGLAF TGCAGTGCCCCCGCCGGGGGGCTTGCCTTC
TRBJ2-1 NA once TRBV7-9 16 CASSNRNPSTYNEQFF TGTGCCAGCAGCAACAGGAACCCAAGCACCTACAATGAGCAGTTCTTC